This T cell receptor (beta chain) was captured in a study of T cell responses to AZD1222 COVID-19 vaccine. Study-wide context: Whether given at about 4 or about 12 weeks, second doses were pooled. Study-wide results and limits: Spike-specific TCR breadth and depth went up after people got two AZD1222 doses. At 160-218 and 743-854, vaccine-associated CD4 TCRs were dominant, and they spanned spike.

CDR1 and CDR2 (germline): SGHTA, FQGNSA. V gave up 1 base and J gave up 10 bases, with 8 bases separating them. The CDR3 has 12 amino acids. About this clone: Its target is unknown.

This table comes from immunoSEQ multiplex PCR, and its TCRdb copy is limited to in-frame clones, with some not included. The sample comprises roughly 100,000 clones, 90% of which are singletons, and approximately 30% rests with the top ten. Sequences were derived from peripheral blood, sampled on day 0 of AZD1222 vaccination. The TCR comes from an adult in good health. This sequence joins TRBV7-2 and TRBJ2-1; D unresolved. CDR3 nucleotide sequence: TGTGCCAGCAGCTTAGTGACCGGGGAGCAGTTCTTC. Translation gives CASSLVTGEQFF.